The 2 T cell receptor beta chains reported below all come from one sample, sequenced in a study of cytomegalovirus exposure and HLA in healthy donors. The PCR ran on 60 Vbeta and 13 Jbeta primers. The table came from immunoSEQ multiplex PCR; TCRdb's copy has only in-frame clones and leaves some out. This table holds 200,000 or so clones, roughly 80% found once. The sample comprised PBMCs. The receptors originated from a woman aged 50 to 60 in good health and CMV-seropositive.

The rearrangement links TRBV7-6 to TRBJ2-1; tentatively, D is TRBD2 (6 bases). V lost 5 bases to trimming and J lost 12 bases, with 20 bases between them. Germline assignment: CDR1 SGHVS and CDR2 FNYEAQ. The CDR3 covers 14 residues. The DNA for the CDR3 is TGTGCCAGCAGCCGACTTTTAAGGGACTCTACGCAGTTCTTC. It codes for CASSRLLRDSTQFF.

The V gene is TRBV6-1, the J gene TRBJ1-1; 10 nucleotides align to TRBD1. V was clipped by 6 bases and J by 11 bases; unmatched bases: 6. Germline CDR1 reads MNHNS; CDR2 reads SASEGT. The CDR3 is 12 residues long. CDR3 in DNA: TGTGCCAGCAGGGGGACAGGGGTTGGGGCTTTCTTT. Translating it yields CASRGTGVGAFF.